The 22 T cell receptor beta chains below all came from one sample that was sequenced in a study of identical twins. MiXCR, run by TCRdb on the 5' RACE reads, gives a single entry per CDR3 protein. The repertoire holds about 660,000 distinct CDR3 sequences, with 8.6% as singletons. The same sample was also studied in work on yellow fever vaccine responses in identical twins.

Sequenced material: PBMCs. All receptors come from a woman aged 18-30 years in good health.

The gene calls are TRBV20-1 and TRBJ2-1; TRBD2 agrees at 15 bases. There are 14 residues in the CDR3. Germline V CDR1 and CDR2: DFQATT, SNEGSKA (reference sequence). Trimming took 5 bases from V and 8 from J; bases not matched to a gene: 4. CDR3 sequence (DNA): TGCAGTGCTGGACTAGCGGGAGGGTTCCATGAGCAGTTCTTC. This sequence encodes CSAGLAGGFHEQFF.

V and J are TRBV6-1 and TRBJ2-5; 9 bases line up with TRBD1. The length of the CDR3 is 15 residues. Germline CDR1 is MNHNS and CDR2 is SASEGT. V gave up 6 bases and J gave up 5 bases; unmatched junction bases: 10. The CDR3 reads CASRPPGQGLETQYF. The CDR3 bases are TGTGCCAGCAGACCCCCGGGACAGGGCCTTGAGACCCAGTACTTC.

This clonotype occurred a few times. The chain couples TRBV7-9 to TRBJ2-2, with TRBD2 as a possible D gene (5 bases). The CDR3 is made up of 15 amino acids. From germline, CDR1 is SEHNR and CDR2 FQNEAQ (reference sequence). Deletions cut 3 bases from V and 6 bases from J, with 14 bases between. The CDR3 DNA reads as TGTGCCAGCAGCTTTCACAGTCCCGGGGCCGGGGAGCTGTTTTTT. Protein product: CASSFHSPGAGELFF.

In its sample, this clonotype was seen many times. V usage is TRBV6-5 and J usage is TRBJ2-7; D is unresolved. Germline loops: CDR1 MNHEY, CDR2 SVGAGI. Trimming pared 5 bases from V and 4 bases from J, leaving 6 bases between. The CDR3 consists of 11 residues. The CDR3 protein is CASSHEYEQYF. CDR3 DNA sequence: TGTGCCAGCAGTCACGAATACGAGCAGTACTTC.

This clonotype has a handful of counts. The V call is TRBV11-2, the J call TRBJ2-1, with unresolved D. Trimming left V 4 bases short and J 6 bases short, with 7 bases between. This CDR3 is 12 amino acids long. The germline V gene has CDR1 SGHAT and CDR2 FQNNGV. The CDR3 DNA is TGTGCCAGCAGCTCCTACACCAATGAGCAGTTCTTC. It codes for CASSSYTNEQFF.

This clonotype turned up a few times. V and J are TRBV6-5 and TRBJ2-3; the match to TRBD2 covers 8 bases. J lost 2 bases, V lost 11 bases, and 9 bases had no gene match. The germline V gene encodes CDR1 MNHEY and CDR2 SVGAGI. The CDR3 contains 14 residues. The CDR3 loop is CAGRYGGDTDTQYF. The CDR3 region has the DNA TGTGCCGGAAGGTACGGGGGGGACACAGATACGCAGTATTTT.

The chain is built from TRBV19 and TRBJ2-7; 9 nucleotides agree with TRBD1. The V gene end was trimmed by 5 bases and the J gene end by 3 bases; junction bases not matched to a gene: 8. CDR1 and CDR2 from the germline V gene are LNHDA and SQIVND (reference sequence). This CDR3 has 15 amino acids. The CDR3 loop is CASSSGTGNNYEQYF. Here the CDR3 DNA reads TGTGCCAGTAGTTCCGGGACAGGGAACAACTACGAGCAGTACTTC.

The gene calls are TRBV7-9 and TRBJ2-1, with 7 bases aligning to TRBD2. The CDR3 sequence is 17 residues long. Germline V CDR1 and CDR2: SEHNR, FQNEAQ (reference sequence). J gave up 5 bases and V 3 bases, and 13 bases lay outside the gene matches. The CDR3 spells CASSFWAQREGHNEQFF. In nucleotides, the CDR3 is TGTGCCAGCAGCTTCTGGGCCCAGCGGGAAGGGCACAATGAGCAGTTCTTC.

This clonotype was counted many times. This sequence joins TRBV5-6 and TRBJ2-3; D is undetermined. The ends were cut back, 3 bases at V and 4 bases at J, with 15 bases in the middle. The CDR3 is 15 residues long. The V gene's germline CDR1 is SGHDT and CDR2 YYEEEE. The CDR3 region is CASSWAGVPADTQYF. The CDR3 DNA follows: TGTGCCAGCAGCTGGGCCGGAGTTCCTGCAGATACGCAGTATTTT.

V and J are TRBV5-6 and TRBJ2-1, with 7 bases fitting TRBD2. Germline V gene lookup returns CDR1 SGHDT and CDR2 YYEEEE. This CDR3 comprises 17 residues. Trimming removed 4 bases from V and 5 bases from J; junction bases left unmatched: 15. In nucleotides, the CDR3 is TGTGCCAGCAGCATAGGACTAGAATCCCTGTTCGACAATGAGCAGTTCTTC. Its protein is CASSIGLESLFDNEQFF.

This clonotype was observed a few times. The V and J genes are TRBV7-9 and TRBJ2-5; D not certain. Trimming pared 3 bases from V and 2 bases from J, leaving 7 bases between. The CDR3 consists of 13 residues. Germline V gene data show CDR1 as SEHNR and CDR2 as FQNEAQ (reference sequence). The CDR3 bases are TGTGCCAGCAGCTTGGCCCAGCAAGAGACCCAGTACTTC. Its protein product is CASSLAQQETQYF.

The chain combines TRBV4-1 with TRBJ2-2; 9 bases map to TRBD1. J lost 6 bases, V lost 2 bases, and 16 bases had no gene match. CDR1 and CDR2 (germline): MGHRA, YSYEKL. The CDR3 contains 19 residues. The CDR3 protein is CASSQLEGQGMTRAGELFF. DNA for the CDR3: TGCGCCAGCAGCCAATTGGAAGGACAGGGGATGACGAGAGCCGGGGAGCTGTTTTTT.

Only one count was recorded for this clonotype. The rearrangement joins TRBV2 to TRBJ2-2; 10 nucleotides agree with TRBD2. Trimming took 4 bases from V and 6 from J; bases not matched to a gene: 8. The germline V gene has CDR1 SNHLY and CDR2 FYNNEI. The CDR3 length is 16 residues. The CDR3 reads CASSVLGLALAGELFF. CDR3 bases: TGTGCCAGCAGTGTTTTGGGACTAGCGTTGGCCGGGGAGCTGTTTTTT.

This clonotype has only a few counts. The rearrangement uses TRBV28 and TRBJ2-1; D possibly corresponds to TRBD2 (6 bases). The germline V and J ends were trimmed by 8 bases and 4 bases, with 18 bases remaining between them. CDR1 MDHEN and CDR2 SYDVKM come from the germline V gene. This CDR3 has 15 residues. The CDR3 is CASFGGSLIYNEQFF. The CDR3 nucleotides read TGTGCCAGCTTCGGGGGATCCCTTATATACAATGAGCAGTTCTTC.

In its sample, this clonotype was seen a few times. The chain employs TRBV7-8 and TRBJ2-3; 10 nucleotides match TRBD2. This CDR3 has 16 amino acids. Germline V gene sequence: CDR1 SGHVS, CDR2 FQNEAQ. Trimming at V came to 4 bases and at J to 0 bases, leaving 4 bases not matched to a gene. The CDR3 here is CASSSASGRSTDTQYF. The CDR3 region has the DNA TGTGCCAGCAGCTCGGCTAGCGGGAGAAGCACAGATACGCAGTATTTT.

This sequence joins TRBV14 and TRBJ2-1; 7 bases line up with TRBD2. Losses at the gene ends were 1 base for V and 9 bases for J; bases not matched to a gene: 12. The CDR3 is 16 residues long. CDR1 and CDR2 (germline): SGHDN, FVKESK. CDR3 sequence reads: CASSQVWGRAEGEQFF. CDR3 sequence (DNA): TGTGCCAGCAGCCAAGTTTGGGGGAGGGCCGAAGGTGAGCAGTTCTTC.

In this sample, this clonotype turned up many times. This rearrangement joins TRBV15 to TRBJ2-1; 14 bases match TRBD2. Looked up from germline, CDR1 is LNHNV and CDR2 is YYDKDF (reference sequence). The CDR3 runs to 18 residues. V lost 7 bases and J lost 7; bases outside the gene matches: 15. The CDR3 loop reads CATMRGIPGTSGRNEQFF. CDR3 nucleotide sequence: TGTGCCACCATGAGGGGTATCCCCGGGACTAGCGGGAGAAATGAGCAGTTCTTC.

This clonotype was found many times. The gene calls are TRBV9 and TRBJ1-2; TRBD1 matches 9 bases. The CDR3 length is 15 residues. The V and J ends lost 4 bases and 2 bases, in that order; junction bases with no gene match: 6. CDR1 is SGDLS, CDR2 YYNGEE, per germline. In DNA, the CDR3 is TGTGCCAGCAGCACGGGACAGGGAAACAACTATGGCTACACCTTC. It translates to CASSTGQGNNYGYTF.

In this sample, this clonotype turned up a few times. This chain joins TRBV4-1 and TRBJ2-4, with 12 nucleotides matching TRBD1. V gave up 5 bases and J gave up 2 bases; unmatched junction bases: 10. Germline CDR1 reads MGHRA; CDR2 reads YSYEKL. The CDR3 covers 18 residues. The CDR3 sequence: CASSTRDRGPVTKNIQYF. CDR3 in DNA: TGCGCCAGCAGCACCCGGGACAGGGGGCCTGTGACCAAAAACATTCAGTACTTC.

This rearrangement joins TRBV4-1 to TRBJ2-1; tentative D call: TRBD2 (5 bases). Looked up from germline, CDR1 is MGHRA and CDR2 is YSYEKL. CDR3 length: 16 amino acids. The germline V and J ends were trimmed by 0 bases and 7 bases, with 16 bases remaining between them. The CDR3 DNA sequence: TGCGCCAGCAGCCAAGATTCCCTAGCCCTAAAGAATGAGCAGTTCTTC. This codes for CASSQDSLALKNEQFF.

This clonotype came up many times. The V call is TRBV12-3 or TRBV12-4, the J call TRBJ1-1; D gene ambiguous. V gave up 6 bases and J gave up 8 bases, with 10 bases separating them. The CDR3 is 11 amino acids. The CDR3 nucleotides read TGTGCCAGCAGGCTACGGACGGAAGCTTTCTTT. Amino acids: CASRLRTEAFF.

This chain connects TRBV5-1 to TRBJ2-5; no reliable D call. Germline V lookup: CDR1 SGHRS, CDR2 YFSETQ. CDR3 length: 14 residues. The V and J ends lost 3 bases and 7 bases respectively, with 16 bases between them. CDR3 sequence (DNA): TGCGCCAGCAGCTCCTGGTCTGGTGAGAGGACCCAGTACTTC. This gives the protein CASSSWSGERTQYF.